These T cell receptor beta chains were read from a single sample in a study of cytomegalovirus exposure and HLA in healthy donors. Sequencing was performed with immunoSEQ multiplex PCR; in TCRdb, only in-frame clones are kept and a portion is missing. Seen here are about 140,000 clones, over 75% observed once, and the top ten hold about 1.3%. Sequencing was carried out using PBMCs. All receptors derive from a female donor in good health and CMV-seronegative. Each CDR3 is given with its conserved first and last residue. Each record gives: clone size, V gene, J gene, D gene, CDR3 DNA, CDR3 protein. D genes are given only for firm matches. Where a row states a size, it is once, few, many or the class of an expanded clone; other rows omit it.

.	TRBV30	TRBJ1-1	.	TGTGCCTGGAGTGAGAGGGTACGGGCTGAAGCTTTCTTT	CAWSERVRAEAFF
.	TRBV4-1	TRBJ2-2	TRBD1	TGCGCCAGCAGCCCTTTAGGGGTCAGGGGGATAGTCACCGGGGAGCTGTTTTTT	CASSPLGVRGIVTGELFF
.	TRBV4-2	TRBJ2-5	TRBD2	TGTGCCAGCAGCCTAGGGACTAGCGGGTTACTAGAGACCCAGTACTTC	CASSLGTSGLLETQYF
.	TRBV19	TRBJ2-1	TRBD1	TGTGCCAGTAGTATTCCCAGGGGGCTCTCCCACAATGAGCAGTTCTTC	CASSIPRGLSHNEQFF
.	TRBV6-1	TRBJ2-2	.	TGTGCCAGCAGTGAAAACCTTTTCCCGGGGATCGCGAACACCGGGGAGCTGTTTTTT	CASSENLFPGIANTGELFF
.	TRBV28	TRBJ1-1	.	TGTGCCAGCAGCCCCCCGGGGGGGATGAACACTGAAGCTTTCTTT	CASSPPGGMNTEAFF
.	TRBV5-1	TRBJ1-1	.	TGCGCCAGCAGCTTGGCCCTAGGCACTGAAGCTTTCTTT	CASSLALGTEAFF
.	TRBV10-3	TRBJ2-7	.	TGTGCCATCAGTGAGTCAATATCGTACGAGCAGTACTTC	CAISESISYEQYF
.	TRBV9	TRBJ2-7	TRBD2	TGTGCCAGCAGCGTAGCTCAAGCGGGAGGGGTAGAGCAGTACTTC	CASSVAQAGGVEQYF
.	TRBV7-2	TRBJ2-1	.	TGTGCCAGCACCCTGGGACTTTACAATGAGCAGTTCTTC	CASTLGLYNEQFF
.	TRBV6-1	TRBJ1-3	TRBD1	TGTGCCAGCAGTGCGTGGACGGGACAGGGGAGAAACACCATATATTTT	CASSAWTGQGRNTIYF
.	TRBV2	TRBJ1-1	TRBD1	TGTGCCAGCAGGGATACAGGGGATGAAGCTTTCTTT	CASRDTGDEAFF
.	TRBV6-5	TRBJ2-4	.	TGTGCCAGCAGTTACGTGGGGGGCATTCAGTACTTC	CASSYVGGIQYF
.	TRBV18	TRBJ2-7	.	TGTGCCAGCTCACCTCGGCGGGGCGAGCAGTACTTC	CASSPRRGEQYF
.	TRBV7-3	TRBJ2-1	.	TGTGCCAGCAGCCCAGACCAGACAGGAGAGCAGTTCTTC	CASSPDQTGEQFF
.	TRBV18	TRBJ2-7	.	TGTGCCAGCTCACCAGCTCCGGGGTTCGAGCAGTACTTC	CASSPAPGFEQYF
.	TRBV7-6	TRBJ2-1	TRBD2	TGTGCCAGCAGCTTAGAACTAAGCGGGAGCTATGAGCAGTTCTTC	CASSLELSGSYEQFF
.	TRBV6-5	TRBJ2-7	TRBD1	TGTGCCAGCAGTTTGGCAGGGGGCTGGGGTTACGAGCAGTACTTC	CASSLAGGWGYEQYF
.	TRBV11-3	TRBJ2-1	.	TGTGCCAGCAGCAATACAGGAAATTCCTACAATGAGCAGTTCTTC	CASSNTGNSYNEQFF
few	TRBV19	TRBJ1-1	TRBD1	TGTGCCAGTAGTATAGTTGAGGGGGCCCTGAACACTGAAGCTTTCTTT	CASSIVEGALNTEAFF
.	TRBV6-1	TRBJ1-2	TRBD1	TGTGCCAGCAGTGCTTCCAGGCAGGGGGCTAATGGCTACACCTTC	CASSASRQGANGYTF
.	TRBV28	TRBJ1-2	.	TGTGCCAGCAGTTTCCTCGGGTCGGGCTACACCTTC	CASSFLGSGYTF
once	TRBV28	TRBJ1-2	TRBD1	TGTGCCAGCAGAACAGGGGCCCACTATGGCTACACCTTC	CASRTGAHYGYTF
.	TRBV12-5	TRBJ2-5	TRBD1	TGTGCTAGTGGTTTGGGACAGGGGGGTCAAGAGACCCAGTACTTC	CASGLGQGGQETQYF
.	TRBV30	TRBJ1-2	TRBD1	TGTGCCTGGAGTGTTTCCCCAGCTCGGACAGGGGGCTATGACTATGGCTACACCTTC	CAWSVSPARTGGYDYGYTF
.	TRBV5-6	TRBJ2-7	.	TGTGCCAGCAGCTTGAACAGGGCTACCTACGAGCAGTACTTC	CASSLNRATYEQYF
.	TRBV25-1	TRBJ2-7	.	TGTGCCAGCAGTGAAGTAGTGGAGCAGTACTTC	CASSEVVEQYF
.	TRBV6-5	TRBJ1-1	TRBD1	TGTGCCAGCAGTTACCAGGTACAGGGGGCCACTGAAGCTTTCTTT	CASSYQVQGATEAFF
.	TRBV27	TRBJ2-2	.	TGTGCCAGCAGTTTAACCAGAAACACCGGGGAGCTGTTTTTT	CASSLTRNTGELFF
.	TRBV28	TRBJ1-1	.	TGTGCCAGCAGTCTGACAGGTGAAGCTTTCTTT	CASSLTGEAFF
.	TRBV29-1	TRBJ2-5	.	TGCAGCGTTGAGACAGGACTAGAGACCCAGTACTTC	CSVETGLETQYF
.	TRBV2	TRBJ2-1	.	TGTGCCAGCAGTGAAGGGGCTGTTGAGCAGTTCTTC	CASSEGAVEQFF
.	TRBV19	TRBJ2-7	TRBD1	TGTGCCAGTAGCCCTGGGACAGGCTTATTCCAGTACTTC	CASSPGTGLFQYF
once	TRBV29-1	TRBJ1-3	.	TGCAGCGTTGTAGTCCGACAGTCCCGGATCTCTGGAAACACCATATATTTT	CSVVVRQSRISGNTIYF
.	TRBV6-6	TRBJ2-5	TRBD1	TGTGCCAGCAGTGAGGCAGGGGGCCTGGAGACCCAGTACTTC	CASSEAGGLETQYF
.	TRBV27	TRBJ1-1	TRBD1	TGTGCCAGCAGTGCCGGGACAGGTATTGAAGCTTTCTTT	CASSAGTGIEAFF
.	TRBV19	TRBJ2-7	.	TGTGCCAGTAGTACCGGGGTCGTGAGCTCCTACGAGCAGTACTTC	CASSTGVVSSYEQYF
once	TRBV13	TRBJ2-5	.	TGTGCCAGCAGCTTGCTCAGTCAAGAGACCCAGTACTTC	CASSLLSQETQYF
.	TRBV27	TRBJ2-1	.	TGTGCCAGCAGGGGCAAGCTAGCTTATAGTGAGCAGTTCTTC	CASRGKLAYSEQFF
.	TRBV5-1	TRBJ2-7	TRBD2	TGCGCCAGCAGCTTGGAGCGGGGACCCTACGAGCAGTACTTC	CASSLERGPYEQYF
.	TRBV5-6	TRBJ2-3	TRBD2	TGTGCCAGCAGTTTAGCGGGGAATACAGATACGCAGTATTTT	CASSLAGNTDTQYF
.	TRBV10-1	TRBJ2-7	.	TGCGCCAGCAGTGAGTCGAGGGGGAAGCGCGAGCAGTACTTC	CASSESRGKREQYF
.	TRBV28	TRBJ2-7	.	TGTGCCAGCAGTTTATCTGGCAACTACGAGCAGTACTTC	CASSLSGNYEQYF
.	TRBV28	TRBJ2-1	.	TGTGCCAGCAGATTCTCAGGGGAGGCGGGAGCGCTATACAATGAGCAGTTCTTC	CASRFSGEAGALYNEQFF
.	TRBV7-9	TRBJ2-2	.	TGTGCCAGCAGCTTAGTCGGAGGGAGAGAAAACACCGGGGAGCTGTTTTTT	CASSLVGGRENTGELFF